This T cell receptor beta chain was recorded in a study of cytomegalovirus exposure and HLA in healthy donors. General observations from the study: Most TCR sequences were rare, but some public TCRs occurred in many donors. A link between a missense DCLRE1C variant and TCR beta V- and J-gene trimming emerged from a later analysis.

The PCR employed 60 Vbeta primers together with 13 Jbeta primers. Here immunoSEQ multiplex PCR was the method, and the copy in TCRdb shows in-frame clones only, minus some. The data contain about 200,000 clones, roughly 82% of them seen just once; the ten biggest clones take up roughly 6%. About this clone: As yet, its antigen is unknown.

Material for sequencing was PBMCs. This receptor was identified in a middle-aged man in good health and CMV-seropositive.

CDR3 nucleotide sequence: TGTGCCAGCAGCCCCAGCGGCGGCTCCTACAATGAGCAGTTCTTC. Translation gives CASSPSGGSYNEQFF. The chain recombines TRBV7-6 with TRBJ2-1, with D possibly TRBD2 on 5 matching bases. Trimming left V 5 bases short and J 0 bases short, with 11 bases between. The CDR3 extends over 15 amino acids. Germline CDR1 reads SGHVS; CDR2 reads FNYEAQ.